What follows are 26 T cell receptor beta chains derived from one specimen sequenced in a study of shared clonotypes between healthy human individuals. The data were produced by immunoSEQ multiplex PCR, yet TCRdb's version contains in-frame clones alone and is incomplete. The sample carries over a million clones, around four fifths recorded once. The material sequenced was memory CD4+ T cells sorted from blood. The subset: CD45RA-negative fraction. These receptors all come from a man between 18 and 29 years old in good health.

The chain is built from TRBV18 and TRBJ1-1; unclear D gene. Looked up from germline, CDR1 is KGHSH and CDR2 is LQKENI. The CDR3 has 13 residues. V shed 2 bases and J shed 8 bases, with 12 bases lying between them. The chain's CDR3 is CASSPSGGREAFF. CDR3 nucleotide sequence: TGTGCCAGCTCACCATCCGGTGGGAGGGAAGCTTTCTTT.

There are a few counts of this clone. The genes are TRBV9 and TRBJ2-3, with 13 bases aligning to TRBD2. Germline trimming cut 0 bases from V and 6 bases from J; bases unmatched to any gene: 13. Germline V CDR1 and CDR2: SGDLS, YYNGEE. This CDR3 spans 19 amino acids. CDR3 in amino acids: CASSVAQRGGLAGADTQYF. DNA for the CDR3: TGTGCCAGCAGCGTAGCTCAACGCGGAGGACTAGCGGGAGCGGATACGCAGTATTTT.

A single count supports this clone. This chain links TRBV23-1 with TRBJ2-1; 7 bases line up with TRBD2. TRBV23-1 is designated an ORF whose function remains uncertain. This CDR3 has 21 amino acids. J gave up 2 bases and V 0 bases, and 19 bases lay outside the gene matches. CDR3 DNA: TGCGCCAGCAGTCAATCGATGTCGGGAGGAGGGTTCGGGGTGGCCTACAATGAGCAGTTCTTC. The encoded protein is CASSQSMSGGGFGVAYNEQFF.

The chain is built from TRBV5-6 and TRBJ2-4, with 16 bases matching TRBD2. In germline, CDR1 is SGHDT, CDR2 YYEEEE. The CDR3 is 17 amino acids. With V trimmed by 4 bases and J by 1 base, 2 bases remained unmatched. The CDR3 region has the DNA TGTGCCAGCAGCATGGGACTAGCGGGAGGGGCCAAAAACATTCAGTACTTC. Amino acids: CASSMGLAGGAKNIQYF.

The gene calls are TRBV11-3 and TRBJ2-1, with 8 bases that match TRBD1. Germline V gene lookup returns CDR1 SGHNT and CDR2 YENEEA. The CDR3 is 14 residues long. V shed 3 bases and J 12 bases; nucleotides not matched to a gene: 10. As DNA, the CDR3 is TGTGCCAGCAGCTTCGGGACAGGCCCCTTGACGCAGTTCTTC. Its protein is CASSFGTGPLTQFF.

This clone was observed at least ten times. Other DNA sequences of this sample code for an identical CDR3. The V and J genes are TRBV2 and TRBJ1-6; no clear D gene. Trimming took off 1 base at V and 0 bases at J, with 7 bases between the two ends. Germline assignment: CDR1 SNHLY and CDR2 FYNNEI. This CDR3 has 16 residues. The CDR3 DNA follows: TGTGCCAGCAGTGAAGAGGCGAGCTCCTATAATTCACCCCTCCACTTT. Translating it yields CASSEEASSYNSPLHF.

The chain links TRBV5-1 to TRBJ1-6; perhaps TRBD1 as D (6 bases). CDR1 SGHRS and CDR2 YFSETQ come from the germline V gene. The CDR3 covers 14 residues. Trimming removed 4 bases at V and 9 bases at J, with 14 bases between. CDR3 residues: CASSPTGVSSPLHF. CDR3 in DNA: TGCGCCAGCAGCCCGACAGGAGTGAGTTCACCCCTCCACTTT.

The DNA of the CDR3 is TGTGCCAGCAGCAAGCAACCGGGACTAGCGGGAGGAACGCAGTATTTT. Amino acids: CASSKQPGLAGGTQYF. J is TRBJ2-3 and V is TRBV7-2; TRBD2 matches at 15 bases. The ends lost 5 bases at V and 9 bases at J; junction bases unmatched: 9. CDR1 and CDR2 (germline): SGHTA, FQGNSA. This CDR3 has 16 amino acids.

J is TRBJ1-1 and V is TRBV6-6, with D hard to call. Germline CDR1 and CDR2: MNHNY and SVGAGI (reference sequence). The CDR3 has 15 amino acids. Deletions cut 0 bases from V and 1 base from J, with 9 bases between. The CDR3 bases are TGTGCCAGCAGTTACTCGCTTTCCGGGAACACTGAAGCTTTCTTT. Translated: CASSYSLSGNTEAFF.

The chain recombines TRBV5-8 with TRBJ1-5; perhaps TRBD1 as D (5 bases). From germline, CDR1 is SGHTS and CDR2 YDEGEE. Trimming stripped 0 bases from V and 2 bases from J, with 6 bases between. The length of the CDR3 is 14 residues. The CDR3 DNA follows: TGTGCCAGCAGCTTGGAACAGGGCAATCAGCCCCAGCATTTT. Translated: CASSLEQGNQPQHF.

This clone was seen just once. V usage is TRBV27 and J usage is TRBJ2-1, with TRBD2 identical over 9 bases. Trimming at V came to 5 bases and at J to 7 bases, leaving 12 bases not matched to a gene. The germline CDR1 and CDR2 sequences are MNHEY and SMNVEV (reference sequence). The CDR3 loop spans 16 amino acids. In DNA, the CDR3 is TGTGCCAGCAGTCTCTTAGCGGGAGCCGGTGGGAATGAGCAGTTCTTC. This translates into CASSLLAGAGGNEQFF.

On this clone: The sample carries other DNA sequences with the same CDR3. The V call is TRBV5-1, the J call TRBJ2-7; D might be TRBD2 (6 bases). Trimming removed 3 bases from V and 2 bases from J, with 9 bases in between. Germline V gives CDR1 SGHRS, CDR2 YFSETQ. CDR3 size: 13 residues. The CDR3 region is CASSSTGAYEQYF. CDR3 DNA sequence: TGCGCCAGCAGCTCGACGGGGGCCTACGAGCAGTACTTC.

This chain connects TRBV13 to TRBJ2-3; D is unclear. V was trimmed by 0 bases and J by 10 bases, leaving 17 bases between them. Germline V lookup: CDR1 PRHDT, CDR2 FYEKMQ (reference sequence). This CDR3 has 15 amino acids. The chain's CDR3 is CASSLGVEPLKAQYF. CDR3 DNA: TGTGCCAGCAGCTTAGGTGTGGAACCCCTTAAGGCGCAGTATTTT.

This sequence joins TRBV6-5 and TRBJ2-3, with D unresolved. The germline V gene encodes CDR1 MNHEY and CDR2 SVGAGI. With 4 bases removed from V and 0 bases from J, the gap between germline ends came to 8 bases. The CDR3 is 14 amino acids. For the CDR3, the DNA is TGTGCCAGCAGTTCACAGACTAGCACAGATACGCAGTATTTT. Amino acids: CASSSQTSTDTQYF.

The V call is TRBV11-2, the J call TRBJ1-1; D remains unclear. The V end was cut by 5 bases, the J end by 5 bases, with 3 bases between. The CDR3 totals 10 residues. Germline assignment: CDR1 SGHAT and CDR2 FQNNGV. The DNA for the CDR3 is TGTGCCAGCAGCAGGACTGAAGCTTTCTTT. This gives the protein CASSRTEAFF.

The chain recombines TRBV7-2 with TRBJ2-3, with 7 bases matching TRBD2. Looked up from germline, CDR1 is SGHTA and CDR2 is FQGNSA. The CDR3 sequence is 17 residues long. Losses at the gene ends were 5 bases for V and 2 bases for J; bases not matched to a gene: 13. CDR3 sequence (DNA): TGTGCCAGCAGCCGACGTCTGGGCGGGAGATCCACAGATACGCAGTATTTT. This encodes CASSRRLGGRSTDTQYF.

The chain links TRBV10-2 to TRBJ2-5; 14 nucleotides agree with TRBD2. The CDR3 is 14 amino acids. V dropped 9 bases and J dropped 5; count of bases not matched to a gene: 5. Germline V lookup: CDR1 WSHSY, CDR2 SAAADI. The CDR3 loop reads CASGLAGGSETQYF. The CDR3 DNA reads TGCGCCAGTGGACTAGCGGGAGGATCGGAGACCCAGTACTTC.

The chain employs TRBV7-2 and TRBJ2-7; 8 nucleotides agree with TRBD1. The CDR3 consists of 14 residues. V gave up 5 bases and J gave up 4 bases; unmatched junction bases: 7. The germline V gene has CDR1 SGHTA and CDR2 FQGNSA. Here the CDR3 reads CASSTTGGGYEQYF. The CDR3, as DNA: TGTGCCAGCAGCACTACAGGGGGAGGATACGAGCAGTACTTC. The full variable domain, rest sourced from reference TRBV7-2 and TRBJ2-7, is GAGVSQSPSNKVTEKGKDVELRCDPISGHTALYWYRQSLGQGLEFLIYFQGNSAPDKSGLPSDRFSAERTGGSVSTLTIQRTQQEDSAVYLCASSTTGGGYEQYFGPGTRLTVT.

The J gene is TRBJ2-2, the V gene TRBV4-3, with D hard to call. This CDR3 is 16 amino acids long. Looked up from germline, CDR1 is LGHNA and CDR2 is YSLEER. The germline V and J ends were trimmed by 1 base and 1 base, with 10 bases remaining between them. CDR3 bases: TGCGCCAGCAGCCAAGTTCCTTTGAGGAACACCGGGGAGCTGTTTTTT. This encodes CASSQVPLRNTGELFF.

The rearrangement joins TRBV5-6 to TRBJ1-2; tentative D call: TRBD1 (6 bases). The CDR3 extends over 13 amino acids. Germline V lookup: CDR1 SGHDT, CDR2 YYEEEE. Trimming took off 6 bases at V and 6 bases at J, with 15 bases between the two ends. CDR3 coding DNA: TGTGCCAGCATCCTTGGTCCAGGGGATGGCTACACCTTC. The encoded protein is CASILGPGDGYTF.

The gene calls are TRBV5-1 and TRBJ1-1; D perhaps matches TRBD1 (5 bases). V lost 7 bases and J lost 1, with 14 bases in between. Germline lookup yields CDR1 SGHRS and CDR2 YFSETQ. The CDR3 length is 14 residues. CDR3 in DNA: TGCGCCAGCCTACGGGGGGTTGGGAACACTGAAGCTTTCTTT. Translating gives CASLRGVGNTEAFF.

The genes are TRBV4-3 and TRBJ2-1; D may match TRBD1 or TRBD2 (5 bases each). The CDR3 covers 12 residues. Germline CDR1 reads LGHNA; CDR2 reads YSLEER. The ends were cut back, 1 base at V and 10 bases at J, with 8 bases in the middle. CDR3 sequence: CASSQGWGEQFF. The CDR3 nucleotides are TGCGCCAGCAGCCAAGGGTGGGGGGAGCAGTTCTTC.

The chain is built from TRBV5-5 and TRBJ2-2, with TRBD2 matching 8 bases. The CDR3 extends over 16 amino acids. V was clipped by 1 base and J by 1 base; unmatched bases: 3. Looked up from germline, CDR1 is SGHKS and CDR2 is YYEKEE (reference sequence). In DNA, the CDR3 is TGTGCCAGCAGCTTGAATAGCGGGGTGAACACCGGGGAGCTGTTTTTT. It yields the protein CASSLNSGVNTGELFF.

CDR3 sequence: CASSLYNRGTYGYTF. For the CDR3, the DNA is TGTGCCAGCAGCTTGTATAACAGGGGGACATATGGCTACACCTTC. V gene TRBV5-5 combines with J gene TRBJ1-2; 8 bases are shared with TRBD1. Trimming took 1 base from V and 5 from J; bases not matched to a gene: 7. CDR3 length equals 15 residues. The germline CDR1 and CDR2 sequences are SGHKS and YYEKEE (reference sequence).

The rearrangement links TRBV11-2 to TRBJ2-5; D is ambiguous. With 3 bases removed from V and 5 bases from J, the gap between germline ends came to 10 bases. The CDR3 covers 13 residues. Germline assignment: CDR1 SGHAT and CDR2 FQNNGV. The CDR3 DNA follows: TGTGCCAGCAGCTTCGGTGAAGGGGAGACCCAGTACTTC. It codes for CASSFGEGETQYF. The full variable domain, rest sourced from reference TRBV11-2 and TRBJ2-5, is EAGVAQSPRYKIIEKRQSVAFWCNPISGHATLYWYQQILGQGPKLLIQFQNNGVVDDSQLPKDRFSAERLKGVDSTLKIQPAKLEDSAVYLCASSFGEGETQYFGPGTRLLVL.

CDR3 region: CASRATEGAKLFF. The CDR3 nucleotides are TGTGCCAGCAGGGCGACGGAGGGGGCAAAACTGTTTTTT. This chain joins TRBV28 and TRBJ1-4, with 7 bases fitting TRBD1. The V and J ends lost 6 bases and 10 bases, in that order; junction bases with no gene match: 8. In germline, CDR1 is MDHEN, CDR2 SYDVKM. The CDR3 has 13 residues.